This T cell receptor beta chain was sequenced for a study of prognosis after radiotherapy for stage I lung cancer. Amplification of the TCR beta CDR3 (from genomic DNA) was done by two-round multiplex PCR. The use of primers specific to each TRBV and TRBJ gene characterized first-round PCR. TCRdb re-called the multiplex PCR reads through MiXCR, storing one row per CDR3 protein. The sample records about 11,000 distinct CDR3 sequences, about 53% being singletons. This clonotype was observed a few times. One end of the junction fails to match germline, which may point to a read error. Germline loops: CDR1 KGHDR, CDR2 SFDVKD. This CDR3 spans 15 amino acids.

The sample here was PBMCs, taken before or after stereotactic body radiation therapy (not recorded which). This clonotype originated in a donor of 50 years or more with non-small cell lung cancer. V gene TRBV24-1 combines with J gene TRBJ2-1, with D possibly called TRBD1 or TRBD2 (5 bases each). CDR3 amino acids: CATRAPGPQNNEQLF. The CDR3 nucleotides are TGTGCCACCAGGGCACCGGGACCACAAAACAATGAGCAGTTATTC.